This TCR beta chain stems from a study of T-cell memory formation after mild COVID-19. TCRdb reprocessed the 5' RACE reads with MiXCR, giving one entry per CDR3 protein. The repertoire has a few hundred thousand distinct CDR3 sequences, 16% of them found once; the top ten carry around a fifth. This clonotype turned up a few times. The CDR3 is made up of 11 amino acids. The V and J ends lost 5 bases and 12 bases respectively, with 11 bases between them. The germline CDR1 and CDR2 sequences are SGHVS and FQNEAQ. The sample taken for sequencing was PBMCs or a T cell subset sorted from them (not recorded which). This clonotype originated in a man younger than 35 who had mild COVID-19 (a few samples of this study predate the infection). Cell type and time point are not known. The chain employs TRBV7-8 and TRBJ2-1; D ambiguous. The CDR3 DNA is TGTGCCAGCAGCCCCCGCGGCGTGCAGTTCTTC. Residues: CASSPRGVQFF.